The 8 T cell receptor beta chains reported below all come from one sample, sequenced in a study of CD8 T cells in ankylosing spondylitis. General study results and limits: Within ankylosing spondylitis blood, a TCR beta motif made up of under 10 highly homologous variants appeared to be characteristic.

In TCRdb, the 5' RACE reads were re-called with MiXCR into one record per CDR3 protein. The sample lists about 540,000 distinct CDR3 sequences, 12% occurring once. Which antigens these TCRs recognize remains unknown. The sample consisted of blood, either unsorted or a sorted T cell fraction (not recorded which). The receptors originated from a male donor with ankylosing spondylitis.

The chain combines TRBV20-1 with TRBJ2-3, with a tentative D call TRBD1 (6 bases). Germline CDR1 DFQATT, CDR2 SNEGSKA (reference sequence). Trimming removed 4 bases from V and 1 base from J, with 15 bases in between. This CDR3 region has 15 residues. CDR3 in DNA: TGCAGTGCTATAGTCAGGGGATTGGGCACAGATACGCAGTATTTT. The encoded protein is CSAIVRGLGTDTQYF.

This chain uses TRBV30 with TRBJ2-2; 9 bases match TRBD2. This CDR3 has 15 amino acids. Germline V gene lookup returns CDR1 GTSNPN and CDR2 SVGIG (reference sequence). Trimming cost V 6 bases and J 0 bases; bases outside gene matches: 5. CDR3 nucleotide sequence: TGTGCCTGCTACTCTAGCGGGACGAACACCGGGGAGCTGTTTTTT. This translates into CACYSSGTNTGELFF.

The V gene is TRBV12-5, the J gene TRBJ1-2; D is undetermined. Germline lookup yields CDR1 LGHNT and CDR2 FRNRAP. The germline V and J ends were trimmed by 1 base and 1 base, with 4 bases remaining between them. CDR3 length equals 13 residues. The CDR3 protein is CASGLGDNYGYTF. DNA of the CDR3: TGTGCTAGTGGTTTGGGGGATAACTATGGCTACACCTTC.

This clonotype was observed a handful of times. The chain has TRBV19 and TRBJ2-7; either TRBD1 or TRBD2 may fit D (5 bases each). The CDR3 consists of 11 residues. Trimming stripped 3 bases from V and 9 bases from J, with 9 bases between. Germline CDR1 is LNHDA and CDR2 is SQIVND (reference sequence). The CDR3 nucleotides read TGTGCCAGTAGTATCGGGGCACGGCAGTACTTC. Translated: CASSIGARQYF.

This clonotype occurred many times. V usage is TRBV12-3 or TRBV12-4 and J usage is TRBJ1-1; 9 bases agree with TRBD1. J lost 1 base, V lost 6 bases, and 6 bases had no gene match. The CDR3 loop spans 15 amino acids. CDR3 nucleotides: TGTGCCAGCAGGGCGTCGGACAGGGGGAACACTGAAGCTTTCTTT. This sequence encodes CASRASDRGNTEAFF.

This clonotype was seen only a few times. The rearrangement joins TRBV18 to TRBJ2-7; no reliable D call. The germline gives CDR1 KGHSH, CDR2 LQKENI. The CDR3 covers 12 residues. V was trimmed by 1 base and J by 5 bases, leaving 6 bases between them. DNA for the CDR3: TGTGCCAGCTCACCACGGAAGGACGAGCAGTACTTC. It specifies CASSPRKDEQYF.

Many counts were recorded for this clonotype. CDR3 sequence reads: CSARDNARELAGGVPYNEQFF. For the CDR3, the DNA is TGCAGTGCTAGAGATAATGCCCGGGAACTAGCGGGAGGGGTTCCCTACAATGAGCAGTTCTTC. The V gene is TRBV20-1, the J gene TRBJ2-1; 13 nucleotides match TRBD2. The V segment lost 0 bases and the J segment 2 bases; nucleotides outside the gene matches: 16. CDR1 is DFQATT, CDR2 SNEGSKA, per germline (reference sequence). CDR3 length equals 21 residues.

J is TRBJ1-1 and V is TRBV5-1; 8 positions agree with TRBD1. Per germline, CDR1 SGHRS and CDR2 YFSETQ. This CDR3 has 14 amino acids. Unmatched junction bases numbered 11, after V lost 5 bases and J lost 8 bases. The CDR3 coding sequence is TGCGCCAGCAGATCTGGGACAGGAACCGTAGAAGCTTTCTTT. It codes for CASRSGTGTVEAFF.